The entry below describes one T cell receptor (beta chain). Authors' analysis steps: How many nucleated cells were present was estimated from reference gene primer amplification. The repertoire was sequenced with immunoSEQ multiplex PCR; TCRdb's copy has only in-frame clones and lacks some. That table furnishes V, J and clone size, whereas the DNA furnished D and trimming. The profile covers about 300,000 clones, with about nine tenths appearing a single time and approximately 2.9% taken by the ten largest. The record originates from a study of blood T cell repertoires in COVID-19. Study background: The United States, Italy and Spain were the sources of the acute and convalescent COVID-19 samples.

Those enrolled, adults aged roughly 18 to 89 years, came from about two dozen US areas. The specimen sequenced was PBMCs or T cells enriched from blood (not recorded which). The origin of this receptor is a woman in her forties or fifties who had been exposed to COVID-19.

CDR3 residues: CASSAAGAIYNEQFF. CDR3 nucleotide sequence: TGTGCCAGCAGTGCCGCAGGGGCTATCTACAATGAGCAGTTCTTC. The chain couples TRBV25-1 to TRBJ2-1; tentatively, D is TRBD1 (6 bases). V was cut by 4 bases and J by 3 bases, with 13 bases left in between. Germline V gene sequence: CDR1 MGHDK, CDR2 SYGVNS. There are 15 residues in the CDR3.